Listed below are T cell receptor beta chains from one sample, sequenced in a study of T cell responses to AZD1222 COVID-19 vaccine. TCRdb keeps only in-frame clones here, not all; method: immunoSEQ multiplex PCR. The sample gives 110,000 to 150,000 clones, 93% of which show up once; around 5% is in the top ten. The sequences come from peripheral blood, collected on day 0 of AZD1222 vaccination. These TCRs come from an adult in good health. Both conserved end residues are part of each CDR3.

v_call: TRBV6-1; cdr3_length: 16; cdr3_aa: CASSELGTGFGNTIYF
v_call: TRBV7-8; cdr3_length: 15; cdr3_aa: CASSLRLAGGSEQFF
v_call: TRBV15; cdr3_length: 16; cdr3_aa: CATSRVAGGGTDTQYF
v_call: TRBV19; cdr3_length: 15; cdr3_aa: CASRGGKGSNQPQHF
v_call: TRBV5-1; cdr3_length: 15; cdr3_aa: CASSRTLGRDEKLFF
v_call: TRBV2; cdr3_length: 16; cdr3_aa: CASSGAWTSGSYEQYF
v_call: TRBV19; cdr3_length: 14; cdr3_aa: CASSIDGSNQPQHF
v_call: TRBV5-6; cdr3_length: 14; cdr3_aa: CASSLGSSDYEQYF
v_call: TRBV15; cdr3_length: 15; cdr3_aa: CATSRVEGGNEKLFF
v_call: TRBV4-1; cdr3_length: 15; cdr3_aa: CASSRGPGAGTEAFF
v_call: TRBV2; cdr3_length: 14; cdr3_aa: CASKRDRDAYEQYF
v_call: TRBV28; cdr3_length: 16; cdr3_aa: CASSSGGRGDQETQYF
v_call: TRBV27; cdr3_length: 16; cdr3_aa: CASNAIGTGNTGELFF
v_call: TRBV19; cdr3_length: 15; cdr3_aa: CATLSRDGNTGELFF
v_call: TRBV7-9; cdr3_length: 15; cdr3_aa: CASSHPPDGNTEAFF
v_call: TRBV5-1; cdr3_length: 12; cdr3_aa: CASSIRGDEQYF
v_call: TRBV7-9; cdr3_length: 15; cdr3_aa: CASSLGTARSYEQYF
v_call: TRBV24-1; cdr3_length: 16; cdr3_aa: CATSAGTGGEGETQYF
v_call: TRBV3-1/TRBV3-2; cdr3_length: 14; cdr3_aa: CASSQGTVNYGYTF
v_call: TRBV4-1; cdr3_length: 16; cdr3_aa: CASSQALAVNTDTQYF
v_call: TRBV21-1; cdr3_length: 16; cdr3_aa: CASSRLQGGSNQPQHF
v_call: TRBV3-1/TRBV3-2; cdr3_length: 12; cdr3_aa: CASSRVYNEQFF
v_call: TRBV19; cdr3_length: 13; cdr3_aa: CASSITAYNEQFF
v_call: TRBV12-3/TRBV12-4; cdr3_length: 13; cdr3_aa: CASRLGGWETQYF
v_call: TRBV9; cdr3_length: 15; cdr3_aa: CASSKGRGSNQPQHF
v_call: TRBV10-1; cdr3_length: 14; cdr3_aa: CASSRWTGSYEQYF
v_call: TRBV5-1; cdr3_length: 14; cdr3_aa: CASSSDNSGNTIYF
v_call: TRBV5-1; cdr3_length: 16; cdr3_aa: CASSPDGLDRTAEAFF
v_call: TRBV25-1; cdr3_length: 14; cdr3_aa: CASSEQTGQETQYF
v_call: TRBV5-4; cdr3_length: 15; cdr3_aa: CASSLAGQGKTEAFF
v_call: TRBV9; cdr3_length: 15; cdr3_aa: CASSEGTSGSHEQYF
v_call: TRBV11-2; cdr3_length: 15; cdr3_aa: CASSLASGGEETQYF
v_call: TRBV15; cdr3_length: 13; cdr3_aa: CATSRDAGQPQHF
v_call: TRBV6-4; cdr3_length: 12; cdr3_aa: CASSDGNYGYTF
v_call: TRBV6-5; cdr3_length: 14; cdr3_aa: CASSYSRNVNEQFF
v_call: TRBV10-1; cdr3_length: 13; cdr3_aa: CASSEGTYTEAFF
v_call: TRBV12-3/TRBV12-4; cdr3_length: 12; cdr3_aa: CASSFSGYTQYF
v_call: TRBV5-1; cdr3_length: 16; cdr3_aa: CASSNGYGQGAQGYTF
v_call: TRBV10-3; cdr3_length: 16; cdr3_aa: CAISESTFSGYNEQFF
v_call: TRBV7-9; cdr3_length: 14; cdr3_aa: CASSARATNEKLFF
v_call: TRBV30; cdr3_length: 14; cdr3_aa: CAWSRAHSTGELFF
v_call: TRBV18; cdr3_length: 15; cdr3_aa: CASSYGRASYNEQFF
v_call: TRBV5-1; cdr3_length: 16; cdr3_aa: CASSLSGESSYNEQFF
v_call: TRBV5-4; cdr3_length: 15; cdr3_aa: CASSPRGRFSYEQYF
v_call: TRBV29-1; cdr3_length: 12; cdr3_aa: CSVQGLPYEQYF
v_call: TRBV9; cdr3_length: 15; cdr3_aa: CASSGGQGPSYEQYF
v_call: TRBV6-2/TRBV6-3; cdr3_length: 19; cdr3_aa: CASSYSLRETLASTDTQYF
v_call: TRBV7-2; cdr3_length: 15; cdr3_aa: CASSPSSGLTYEQYF
v_call: TRBV28; cdr3_length: 12; cdr3_aa: CASSRDLYEQYF
v_call: TRBV5-4; cdr3_length: 14; cdr3_aa: CASSLDSAASEAFF
v_call: TRBV7-9; cdr3_length: 12; cdr3_aa: CASSFGLGEQFF
v_call: TRBV18; cdr3_length: 14; cdr3_aa: CASSHGHLQETQYF
v_call: TRBV6-1; cdr3_length: 15; cdr3_aa: CASSEAGSGANVLTF
v_call: TRBV18; cdr3_length: 14; cdr3_aa: CASSPRYGEGEQYF
v_call: TRBV24-1; cdr3_length: 15; cdr3_aa: CATSDPGREFYEQYF
v_call: TRBV29-1; cdr3_length: 12; cdr3_aa: CSVETDNYGYTF